The clone carrying this T cell receptor beta chain was recorded a few times. As yet, its antigen is unknown. TCRdb ran MiXCR on the 5' RACE reads and lists one entry per CDR3 protein. The repertoire includes roughly 200,000 distinct CDR3 sequences, 9.5% to 15% of them detected once, and about 15% sits in the top ten. This sample was included in a study of CD8 T cells in ankylosing spondylitis. Per the germline V gene, CDR1 is MNHEY and CDR2 is SVGAGI. J lost 8 bases, V lost 3 bases, and 8 bases had no gene match. This CDR3 has 15 residues. Study-wide results and limits: Blood from ankylosing spondylitis patients appeared to carry a characteristic roughly eight-variant TCR beta motif. Some motif variants had been reported before (in reactive arthritis synovial fluid and blood).

The chain is built from TRBV6-5 and TRBJ1-4; 8 bases match TRBD1. This TCR was recovered from a male donor with ankylosing spondylitis or in good health (not recorded which). The sequencing sample was made of blood, either unsorted or a sorted T cell fraction (not recorded which). CDR3 residues: CASSYLTGGTEKLFF. The CDR3 bases are TGTGCCAGCAGTTATCTCACAGGGGGGACAGAAAAACTGTTTTTT.